This TCR beta chain emerged from a study of blood T cell repertoires in COVID-19. Study overall: Samples representing acute and convalescent COVID-19 were sourced from the United States, Italy and Spain.

The data were produced by immunoSEQ multiplex PCR, yet TCRdb's version contains in-frame clones alone and is incomplete. The sample records 190,000 or so clones, roughly 84% being singletons. CDR1 SGHTA and CDR2 FQGNSA come from the germline V gene. There are 16 residues in the CDR3. J gave up 5 bases and V 1 base, and 6 bases lay outside the gene matches. This sequence originates from a woman of 80 years or more with acute or convalescent COVID-19. Source material: peripheral blood. The chain has TRBV7-2 and TRBJ2-3; 10 bases are a match to TRBD2. CDR3 amino acids: CASSLGWGLALDTQYF. CDR3 DNA sequence: TGTGCCAGCAGCTTAGGGTGGGGACTAGCGCTAGATACGCAGTATTTT.